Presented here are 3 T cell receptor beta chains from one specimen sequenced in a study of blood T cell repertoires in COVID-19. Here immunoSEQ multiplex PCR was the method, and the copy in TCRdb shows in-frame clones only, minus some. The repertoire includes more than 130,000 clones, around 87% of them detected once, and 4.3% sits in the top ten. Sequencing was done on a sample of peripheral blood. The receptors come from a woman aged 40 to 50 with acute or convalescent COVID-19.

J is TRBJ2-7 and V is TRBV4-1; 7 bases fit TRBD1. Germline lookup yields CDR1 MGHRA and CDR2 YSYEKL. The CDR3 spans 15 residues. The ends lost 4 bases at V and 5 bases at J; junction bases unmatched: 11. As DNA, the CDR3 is TGCGCCAGCAGCCTCCGGGACAGCCAGCGAGACGAGCAGTACTTC. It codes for CASSLRDSQRDEQYF.

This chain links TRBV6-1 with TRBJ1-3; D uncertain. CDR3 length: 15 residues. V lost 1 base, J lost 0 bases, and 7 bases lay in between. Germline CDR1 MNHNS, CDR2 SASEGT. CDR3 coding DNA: TGTGCCAGCAGTGAAGGGCCGATCTCTGGAAACACCATATATTTT. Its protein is CASSEGPISGNTIYF.

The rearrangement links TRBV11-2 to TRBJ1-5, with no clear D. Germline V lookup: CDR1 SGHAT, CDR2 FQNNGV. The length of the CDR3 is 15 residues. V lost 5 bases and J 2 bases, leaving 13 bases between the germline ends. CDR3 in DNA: TGTGCCAGCAGCGCAGGACGGGAGCGCAATCAGCCCCAGCATTTT. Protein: CASSAGRERNQPQHF.